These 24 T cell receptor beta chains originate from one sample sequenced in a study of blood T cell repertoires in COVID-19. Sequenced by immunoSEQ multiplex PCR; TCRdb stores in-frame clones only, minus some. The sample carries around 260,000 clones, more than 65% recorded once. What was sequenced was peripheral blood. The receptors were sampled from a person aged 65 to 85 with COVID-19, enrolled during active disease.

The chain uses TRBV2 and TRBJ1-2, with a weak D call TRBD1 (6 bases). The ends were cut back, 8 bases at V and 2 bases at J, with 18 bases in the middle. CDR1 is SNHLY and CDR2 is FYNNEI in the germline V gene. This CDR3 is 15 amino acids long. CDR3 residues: CASQTEGRGNYGYTF. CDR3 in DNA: TGTGCCAGCCAAACAGAAGGAAGGGGGAACTATGGCTACACCTTC. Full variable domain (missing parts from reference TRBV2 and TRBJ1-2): EPEVTQTPSHQVTQMGQEVILRCVPISNHLYFYWYRQILGQKVEFLVSFYNNEISEKSEIFDDQFSVERPDGSNFTLKIRSTKLEDSAMYFCASQTEGRGNYGYTFGSGTRLTVV.

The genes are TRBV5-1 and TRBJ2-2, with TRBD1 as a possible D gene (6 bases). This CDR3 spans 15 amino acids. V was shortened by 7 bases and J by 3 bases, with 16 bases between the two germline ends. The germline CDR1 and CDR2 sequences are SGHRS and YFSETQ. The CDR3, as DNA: TGCGCCAGCGCCGGTACAACAGGGCACACCGGGGAGCTGTTTTTT. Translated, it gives CASAGTTGHTGELFF. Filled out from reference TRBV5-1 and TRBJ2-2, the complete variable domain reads KAGVTQTPRYLIKTRGQQVTLSCSPISGHRSVSWYQQTPGQGLQFLFEYFSETQRNKGNFPGRFSGRQFSNSRSEMNVSTLELGDSALYLCASAGTTGHTGELFFGEGSRLTVL.

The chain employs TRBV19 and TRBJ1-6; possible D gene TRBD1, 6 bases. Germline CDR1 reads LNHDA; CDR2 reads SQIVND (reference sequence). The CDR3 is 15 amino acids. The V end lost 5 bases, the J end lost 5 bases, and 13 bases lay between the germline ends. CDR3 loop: CASSPGTTNNSPLHF. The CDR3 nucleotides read TGTGCCAGTAGTCCCGGGACAACAAATAATTCACCCCTCCACTTT.

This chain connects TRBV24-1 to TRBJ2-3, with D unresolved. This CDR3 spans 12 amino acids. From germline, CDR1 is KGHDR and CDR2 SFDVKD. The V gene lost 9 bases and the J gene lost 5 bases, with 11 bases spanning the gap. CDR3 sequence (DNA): TGTGCCACCTCCCCAAACGGAGATACGCAGTATTTT. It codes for CATSPNGDTQYF.

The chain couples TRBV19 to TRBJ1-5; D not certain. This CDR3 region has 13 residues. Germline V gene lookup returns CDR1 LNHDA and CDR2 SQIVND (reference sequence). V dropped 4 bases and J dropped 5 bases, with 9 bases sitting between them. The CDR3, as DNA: TGTGCCAGTAGTACTTCGAGGGATCAGCCCCAGCATTTT. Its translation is CASSTSRDQPQHF.

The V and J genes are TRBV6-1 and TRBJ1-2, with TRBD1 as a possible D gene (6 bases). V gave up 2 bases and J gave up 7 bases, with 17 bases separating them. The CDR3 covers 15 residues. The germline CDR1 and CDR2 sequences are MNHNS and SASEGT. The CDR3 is CASSERRRGASGYTF. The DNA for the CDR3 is TGTGCCAGCAGTGAAAGGCGGCGGGGGGCGAGTGGCTACACCTTC.

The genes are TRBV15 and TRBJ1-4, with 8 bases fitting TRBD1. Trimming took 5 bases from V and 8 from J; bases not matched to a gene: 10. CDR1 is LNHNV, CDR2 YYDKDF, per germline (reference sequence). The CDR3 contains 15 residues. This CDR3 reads CATSRRTGRQEKLFF. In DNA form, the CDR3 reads TGTGCCACCAGCCGAAGGACAGGGCGGCAGGAAAAACTGTTTTTT.

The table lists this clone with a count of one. The CDR3 is CASSRPMSGGEPYEQYF. CDR3 in DNA: TGCGCCAGCAGTCGTCCGATGTCAGGGGGCGAACCCTACGAGCAGTACTTC. The rearrangement links TRBV23-1 to TRBJ2-7, with 8 bases aligning to TRBD1. TRBV23-1 is annotated as an ORF whose role is uncertain. The CDR3 consists of 17 residues. The V and J ends lost 4 bases and 2 bases, in that order; junction bases with no gene match: 13.

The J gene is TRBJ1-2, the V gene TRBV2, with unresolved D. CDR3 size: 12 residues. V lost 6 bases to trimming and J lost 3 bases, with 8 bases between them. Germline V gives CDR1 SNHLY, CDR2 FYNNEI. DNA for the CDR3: TGTGCCAGCAGCCCCCGAGACTATGGCTACACCTTC. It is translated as CASSPRDYGYTF.

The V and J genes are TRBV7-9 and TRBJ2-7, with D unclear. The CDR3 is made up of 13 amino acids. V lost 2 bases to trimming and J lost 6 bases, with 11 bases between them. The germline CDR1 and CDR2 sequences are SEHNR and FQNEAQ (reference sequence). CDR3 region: CASSLSLLGEQYF. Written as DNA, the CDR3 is TGTGCCAGCAGCTTATCTCTTCTCGGCGAGCAGTACTTC.

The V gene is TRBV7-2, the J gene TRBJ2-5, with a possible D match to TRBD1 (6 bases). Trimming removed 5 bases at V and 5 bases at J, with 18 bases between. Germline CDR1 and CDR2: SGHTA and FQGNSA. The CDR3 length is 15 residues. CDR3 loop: CASSPRHRDGETQYF. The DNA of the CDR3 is TGTGCCAGCAGCCCAAGACACAGGGACGGGGAGACCCAGTACTTC.

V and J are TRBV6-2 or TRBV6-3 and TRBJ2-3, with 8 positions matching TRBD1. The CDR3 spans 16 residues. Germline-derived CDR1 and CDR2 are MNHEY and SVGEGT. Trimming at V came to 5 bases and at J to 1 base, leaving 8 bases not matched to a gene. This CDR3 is CASSQGQGTGTDTQYF. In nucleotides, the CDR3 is TGTGCCAGCAGTCAAGGACAGGGTACAGGCACAGATACGCAGTATTTT.

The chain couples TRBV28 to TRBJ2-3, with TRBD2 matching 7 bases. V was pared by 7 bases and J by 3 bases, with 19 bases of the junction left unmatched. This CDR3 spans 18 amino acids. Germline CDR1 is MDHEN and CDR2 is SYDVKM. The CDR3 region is CASIREWRSGGGTDTQYF. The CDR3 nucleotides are TGTGCCAGCATTCGAGAGTGGCGGTCGGGAGGAGGGACAGATACGCAGTATTTT.

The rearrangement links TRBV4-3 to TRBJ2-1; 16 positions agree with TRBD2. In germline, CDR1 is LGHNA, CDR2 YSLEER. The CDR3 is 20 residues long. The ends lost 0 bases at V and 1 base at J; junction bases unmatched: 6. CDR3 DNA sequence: TGCGCCAGCAGCCAAGAGGGGACTAGCGGGAGGGCCGGGTCCTACAATGAGCAGTTCTTC. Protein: CASSQEGTSGRAGSYNEQFF.

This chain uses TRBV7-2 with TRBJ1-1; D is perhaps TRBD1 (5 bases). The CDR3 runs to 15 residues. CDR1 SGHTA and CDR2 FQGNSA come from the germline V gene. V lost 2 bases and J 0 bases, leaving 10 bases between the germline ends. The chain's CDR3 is CASSLLPGLNTEAFF. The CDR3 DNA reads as TGTGCCAGCAGCTTATTGCCAGGGTTGAACACTGAAGCTTTCTTT.

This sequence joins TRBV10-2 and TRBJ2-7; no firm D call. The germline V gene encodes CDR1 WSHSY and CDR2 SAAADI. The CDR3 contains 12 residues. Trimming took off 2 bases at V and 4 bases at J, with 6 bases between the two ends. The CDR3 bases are TGCGCCAGCAGTGAGGAGTTGTACGAGCAGTACTTC. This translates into CASSEELYEQYF.

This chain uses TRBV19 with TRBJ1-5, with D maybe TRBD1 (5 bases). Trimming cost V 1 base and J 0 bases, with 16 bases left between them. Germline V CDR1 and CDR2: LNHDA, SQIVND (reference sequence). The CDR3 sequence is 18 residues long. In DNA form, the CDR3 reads TGTGCCAGTAGTATAGCCTACCGACAGAAATATAGCAATCAGCCCCAGCATTTT. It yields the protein CASSIAYRQKYSNQPQHF.

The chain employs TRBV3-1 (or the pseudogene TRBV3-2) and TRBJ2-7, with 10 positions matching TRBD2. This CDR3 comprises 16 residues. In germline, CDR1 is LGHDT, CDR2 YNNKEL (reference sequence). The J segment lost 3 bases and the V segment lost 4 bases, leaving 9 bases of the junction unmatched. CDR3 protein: CASSPSLAGALYEQYF. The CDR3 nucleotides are TGTGCCAGCAGCCCAAGTCTAGCGGGAGCCCTCTACGAGCAGTACTTC.

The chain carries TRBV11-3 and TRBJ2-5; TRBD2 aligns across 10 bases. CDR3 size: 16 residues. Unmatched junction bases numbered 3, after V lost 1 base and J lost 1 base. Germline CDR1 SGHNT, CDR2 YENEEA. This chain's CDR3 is CASSLGASGSQETQYF. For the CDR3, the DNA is TGTGCCAGCAGCTTAGGAGCTAGCGGGAGCCAAGAGACCCAGTACTTC.

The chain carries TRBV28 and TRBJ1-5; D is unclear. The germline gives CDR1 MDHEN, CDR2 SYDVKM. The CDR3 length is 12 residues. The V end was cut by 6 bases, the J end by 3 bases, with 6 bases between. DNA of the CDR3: TGTGCCAGCAGCCTCCTCAATCAGCCCCAGCATTTT. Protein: CASSLLNQPQHF.

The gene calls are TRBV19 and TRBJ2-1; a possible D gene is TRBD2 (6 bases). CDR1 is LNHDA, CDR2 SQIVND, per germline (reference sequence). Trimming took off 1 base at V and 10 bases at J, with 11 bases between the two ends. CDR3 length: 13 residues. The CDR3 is CASSIVAAGEQFF. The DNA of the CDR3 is TGTGCCAGTAGTATAGTTGCCGCGGGGGAGCAGTTCTTC. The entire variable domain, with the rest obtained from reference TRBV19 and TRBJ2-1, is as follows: DGGITQSPKYLFRKEGQNVTLSCEQNLNHDAMYWYRQDPGQGLRLIYYSQIVNDFQKGDIAEGYSVSREKKESFPLTVTSAQKNPTAFYLCASSIVAAGEQFFGPGTRLTVL.

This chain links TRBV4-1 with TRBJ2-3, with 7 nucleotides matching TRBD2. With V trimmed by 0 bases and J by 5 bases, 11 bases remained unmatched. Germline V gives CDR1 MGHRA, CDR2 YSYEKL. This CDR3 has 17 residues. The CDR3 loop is CASSQEGSSGLRDTQYF. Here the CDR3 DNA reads TGCGCCAGCAGCCAAGAGGGCTCTAGCGGATTGAGAGATACGCAGTATTTT.

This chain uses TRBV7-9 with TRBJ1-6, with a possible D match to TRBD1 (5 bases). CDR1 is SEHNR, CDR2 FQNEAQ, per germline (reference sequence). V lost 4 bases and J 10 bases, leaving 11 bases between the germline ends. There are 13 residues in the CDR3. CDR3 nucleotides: TGTGCCAGCAGCTCCGGGGGGGACTCACCCCTCCACTTT. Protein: CASSSGGDSPLHF.

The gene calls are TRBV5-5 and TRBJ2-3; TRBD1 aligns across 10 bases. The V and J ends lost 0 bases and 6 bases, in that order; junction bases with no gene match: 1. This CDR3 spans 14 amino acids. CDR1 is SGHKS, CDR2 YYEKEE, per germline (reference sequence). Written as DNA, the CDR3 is TGTGCCAGCAGCTTGGAGGGACAGGGGGATACGCAGTATTTT. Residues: CASSLEGQGDTQYF.